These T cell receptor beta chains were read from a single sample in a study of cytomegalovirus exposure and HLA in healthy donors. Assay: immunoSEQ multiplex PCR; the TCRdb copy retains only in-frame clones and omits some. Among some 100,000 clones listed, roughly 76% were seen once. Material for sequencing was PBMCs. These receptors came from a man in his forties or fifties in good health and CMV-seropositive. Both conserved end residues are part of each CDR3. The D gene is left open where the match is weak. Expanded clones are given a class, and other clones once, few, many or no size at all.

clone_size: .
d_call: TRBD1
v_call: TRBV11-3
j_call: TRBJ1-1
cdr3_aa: CASSLRTGGFTEAFF
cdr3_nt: TGTGCCAGCAGCCTGCGAACAGGGGGCTTCACTGAAGCTTTCTTT

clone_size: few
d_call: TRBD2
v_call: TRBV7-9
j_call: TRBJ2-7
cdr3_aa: CASSVDGGWYEQYF
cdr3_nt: TGTGCCAGCAGCGTGGACGGGGGGTGGTACGAGCAGTACTTC

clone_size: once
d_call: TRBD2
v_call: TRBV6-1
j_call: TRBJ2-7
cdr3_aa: CASRKFGGGSYEQYF
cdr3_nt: TGTGCCAGCAGGAAGTTTGGGGGGGGCTCCTACGAGCAGTACTTC

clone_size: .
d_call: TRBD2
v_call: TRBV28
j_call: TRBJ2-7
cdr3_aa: CASSLPSGNRVEQYF
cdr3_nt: TGTGCCAGCAGTCTCCCTAGCGGGAATCGAGTCGAGCAGTACTTC

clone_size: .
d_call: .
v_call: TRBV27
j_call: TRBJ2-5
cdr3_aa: CASRGWGELQATQYF
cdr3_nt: TGTGCCAGCAGGGGGTGGGGGGAACTACAGGCGACCCAGTACTTC

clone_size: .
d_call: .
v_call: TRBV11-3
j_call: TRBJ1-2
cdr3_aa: CASSLAGGANYGYTF
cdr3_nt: TGTGCCAGCAGCTTAGCGGGGGGGGCGAACTATGGCTACACCTTC

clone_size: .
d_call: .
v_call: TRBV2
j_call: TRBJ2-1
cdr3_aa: CASRDGSGVQFF
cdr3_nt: TGTGCCAGCAGAGACGGGAGCGGAGTGCAGTTCTTC

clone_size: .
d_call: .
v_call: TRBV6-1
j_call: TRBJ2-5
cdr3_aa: CASSAPGSFPAETQYF
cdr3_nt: TGTGCCAGCAGTGCCCCGGGGTCTTTCCCCGCAGAGACCCAGTACTTC

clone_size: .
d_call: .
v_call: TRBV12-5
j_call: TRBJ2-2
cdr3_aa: CASGLGPNRGGGELFF
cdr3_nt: TGTGCTAGTGGTTTGGGACCTAATCGAGGGGGCGGGGAGCTGTTTTTT

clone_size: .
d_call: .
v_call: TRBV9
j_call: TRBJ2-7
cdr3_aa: CASSVGGTSSYEQYF
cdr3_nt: TGTGCCAGCAGCGTAGGAGGGACATCTTCCTACGAGCAGTACTTC

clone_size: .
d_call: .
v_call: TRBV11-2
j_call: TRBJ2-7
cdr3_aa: CASSLAGRGFSYEQYF
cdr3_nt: TGTGCCAGCAGCTTAGCCGGCAGGGGCTTCTCCTACGAGCAGTACTTC

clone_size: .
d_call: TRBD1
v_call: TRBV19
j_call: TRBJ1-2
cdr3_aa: CASSIVGQGASGYTF
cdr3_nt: TGTGCCAGTAGTATAGTAGGACAGGGGGCGTCGGGCTACACCTTC

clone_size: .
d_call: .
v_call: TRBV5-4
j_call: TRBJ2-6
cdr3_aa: CASSPGAGTSGANVLTF
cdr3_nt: TGTGCCAGCAGCCCCGGCGCGGGGACCTCTGGGGCCAACGTCCTGACTTTC

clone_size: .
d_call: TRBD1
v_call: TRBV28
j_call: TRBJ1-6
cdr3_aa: CASLVAGGRNSPLHF
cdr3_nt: TGTGCCAGCTTAGTCGCAGGGGGCCGAAATTCACCCCTCCACTTT

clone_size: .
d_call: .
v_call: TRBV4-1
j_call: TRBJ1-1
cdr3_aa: CASSLGHTNTEAFF
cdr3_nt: TGCGCCAGCAGTCTGGGACATACGAACACTGAAGCTTTCTTT

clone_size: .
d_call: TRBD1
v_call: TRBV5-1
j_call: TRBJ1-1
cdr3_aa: CASSDRGAFF
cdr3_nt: TGCGCCAGCAGTGACAGGGGAGCTTTCTTT

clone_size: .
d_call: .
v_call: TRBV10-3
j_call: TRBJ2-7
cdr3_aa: CAISDQRVDSYEQYF
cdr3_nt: TGTGCCATCAGTGATCAGCGGGTCGACTCCTACGAGCAGTACTTC

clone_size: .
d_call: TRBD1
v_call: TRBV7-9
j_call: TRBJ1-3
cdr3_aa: CASSRGQEGGNTIYF
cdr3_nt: TGTGCCAGCAGCCGAGGACAGGAGGGGGGAAACACCATATATTTT

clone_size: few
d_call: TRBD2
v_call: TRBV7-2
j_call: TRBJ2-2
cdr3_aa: CASSPSPLAGPGELFF
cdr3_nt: TGTGCCAGCAGCCCCAGCCCGCTAGCGGGACCCGGGGAGCTGTTTTTT

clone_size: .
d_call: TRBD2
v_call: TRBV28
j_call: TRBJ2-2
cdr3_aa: CASSRPTSGRVRNTGELFF
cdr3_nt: TGTGCCAGCAGTCGCCCGACTAGCGGGAGGGTTCGAAACACCGGGGAGCTGTTTTTT

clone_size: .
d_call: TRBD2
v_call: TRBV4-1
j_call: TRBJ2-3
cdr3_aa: CASSTQTSGGGIDTQYF
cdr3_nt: TGCGCCAGCAGCACTCAGACTAGCGGGGGAGGGATAGATACGCAGTATTTT

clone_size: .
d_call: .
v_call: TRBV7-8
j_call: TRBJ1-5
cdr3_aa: CASSFSMSSNQPQHF
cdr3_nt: TGTGCCAGCAGCTTCTCAATGAGTAGCAATCAGCCCCAGCATTTT

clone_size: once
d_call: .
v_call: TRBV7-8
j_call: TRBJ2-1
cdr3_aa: CASHLQQNEQFF
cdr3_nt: TGTGCCAGCCACCTTCAACAAAATGAGCAGTTCTTC

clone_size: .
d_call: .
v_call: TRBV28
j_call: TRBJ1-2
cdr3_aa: CAHKGGDYGYTF
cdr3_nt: TGTGCCCACAAGGGGGGGGACTATGGCTACACCTTC

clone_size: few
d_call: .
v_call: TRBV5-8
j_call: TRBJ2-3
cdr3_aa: CASSLYGASGLLTQYF
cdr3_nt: TGTGCCAGCAGCTTGTATGGTGCAAGCGGGTTGCTGACGCAGTATTTT

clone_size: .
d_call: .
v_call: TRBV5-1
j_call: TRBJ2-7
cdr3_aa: CASSLTREAYEQYF
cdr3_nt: TGCGCCAGCAGCTTGACCAGGGAAGCCTACGAGCAGTACTTC

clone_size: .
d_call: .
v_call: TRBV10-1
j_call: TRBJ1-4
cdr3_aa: CASSEEANEKLFF
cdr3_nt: TGCGCCAGCAGTGAGGAGGCTAATGAAAAACTGTTTTTT

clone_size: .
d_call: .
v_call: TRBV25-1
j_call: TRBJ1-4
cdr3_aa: CASSEGREREKLFF
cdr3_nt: TGTGCCAGCAGTGAAGGACGGGAAAGGGAAAAACTGTTTTTT

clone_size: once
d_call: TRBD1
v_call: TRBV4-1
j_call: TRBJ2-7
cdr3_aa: CASSQDRETGQTEQYF
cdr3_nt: TGCGCCAGCAGCCAAGATAGGGAGACAGGGCAAACCGAGCAGTACTTC

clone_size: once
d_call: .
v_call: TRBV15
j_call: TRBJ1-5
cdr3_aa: CATSRAPGGYQPQHF
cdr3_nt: TGTGCCACCAGCAGGGCCCCGGGGGGTTATCAGCCCCAGCATTTT

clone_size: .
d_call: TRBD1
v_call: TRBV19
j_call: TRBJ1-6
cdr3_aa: CASSRQGVNSPLHF
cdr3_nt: TGTGCCAGTAGCCGACAGGGTGTAAATTCACCCCTCCACTTT

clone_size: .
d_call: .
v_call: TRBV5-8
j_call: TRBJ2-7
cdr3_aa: CASSLRGGPSYEQYF
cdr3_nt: TGTGCCAGCAGCTTGAGAGGGGGTCCCTCCTACGAGCAGTACTTC

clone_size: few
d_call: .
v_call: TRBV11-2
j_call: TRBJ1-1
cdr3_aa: CASSLTGNTEAFF
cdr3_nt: TGTGCCAGCAGCCTGACAGGGAACACTGAAGCTTTCTTT

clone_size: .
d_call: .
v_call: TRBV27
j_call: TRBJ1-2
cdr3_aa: CASSLSGGADGYTF
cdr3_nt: TGTGCCAGCAGTTTATCGGGAGGTGCGGATGGCTACACCTTC

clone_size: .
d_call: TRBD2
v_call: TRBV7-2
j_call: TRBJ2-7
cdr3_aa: CASSLPRAGGHYEQYF
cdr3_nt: TGTGCCAGCAGCTTACCTCGCGCGGGGGGGCACTACGAGCAGTACTTC

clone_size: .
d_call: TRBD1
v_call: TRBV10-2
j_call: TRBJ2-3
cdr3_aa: CASSRTGGTDTQYF
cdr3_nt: TGCGCCAGCAGCAGGACAGGGGGCACAGATACGCAGTATTTT

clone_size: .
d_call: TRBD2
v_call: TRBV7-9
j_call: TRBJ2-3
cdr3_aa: CASSETSGGYTDTQYF
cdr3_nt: TGTGCCAGCAGCGAGACTAGCGGGGGCTACACAGATACGCAGTATTTT

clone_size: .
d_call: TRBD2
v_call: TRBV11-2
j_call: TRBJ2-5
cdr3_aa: CASSYSGRAGETQYF
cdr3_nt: TGTGCCAGCAGCTATAGCGGGAGGGCCGGGGAGACCCAGTACTTC

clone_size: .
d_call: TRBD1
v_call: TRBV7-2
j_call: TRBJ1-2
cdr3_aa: CASSLQGANYGYTF
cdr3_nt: TGTGCCAGCAGCTTACAGGGGGCGAACTATGGCTACACCTTC

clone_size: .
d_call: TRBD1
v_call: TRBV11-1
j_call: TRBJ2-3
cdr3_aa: CASSLGQVTDTQYF
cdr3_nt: TGTGCCAGCAGCTTGGGACAGGTGACAGATACGCAGTATTTT

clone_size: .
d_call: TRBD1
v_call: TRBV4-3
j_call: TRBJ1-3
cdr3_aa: CASSQVRDSSGNTIYF
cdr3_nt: TGCGCCAGCAGCCAAGTTAGGGACAGCTCTGGAAACACCATATATTTT

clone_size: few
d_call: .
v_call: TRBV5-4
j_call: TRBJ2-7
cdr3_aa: CASSSGQGEQYF
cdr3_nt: TGTGCCAGCAGCTCCGGGCAGGGCGAGCAGTACTTC

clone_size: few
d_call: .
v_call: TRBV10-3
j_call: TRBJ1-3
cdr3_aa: CAISENWAGDGNTIYF
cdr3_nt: TGTGCCATCAGTGAGAATTGGGCAGGGGATGGAAACACCATATATTTT

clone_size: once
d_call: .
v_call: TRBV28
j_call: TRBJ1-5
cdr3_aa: CASTPQQGVGNQPQHF
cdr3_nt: TGTGCCAGCACCCCGCAACAGGGAGTTGGCAATCAGCCCCAGCATTTT

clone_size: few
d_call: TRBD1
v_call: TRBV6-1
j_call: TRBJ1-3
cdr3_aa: CASSPGTAGNTIYF
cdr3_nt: TGTGCCAGCAGTCCCGGGACAGCTGGAAACACCATATATTTT

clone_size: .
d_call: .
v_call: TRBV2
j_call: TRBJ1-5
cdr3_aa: CASRIQGSPWQPQHF
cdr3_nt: TGTGCCAGCAGAATCCAGGGGTCCCCCTGGCAGCCCCAGCATTTT

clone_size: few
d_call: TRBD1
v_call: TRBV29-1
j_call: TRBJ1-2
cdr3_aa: CSVERGQGSGYTF
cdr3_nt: TGCAGCGTTGAAAGGGGACAGGGGTCTGGCTACACCTTC

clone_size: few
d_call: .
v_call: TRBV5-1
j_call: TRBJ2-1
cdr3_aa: CASSFQTALSYNEQFF
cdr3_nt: TGCGCCAGCAGCTTTCAGACAGCCCTCTCCTACAATGAGCAGTTCTTC

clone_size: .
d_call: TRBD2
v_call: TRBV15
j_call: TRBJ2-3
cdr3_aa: CATSRDLAGGDTQYF
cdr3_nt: TGTGCCACCAGCAGAGATCTAGCGGGGGGAGATACGCAGTATTTT

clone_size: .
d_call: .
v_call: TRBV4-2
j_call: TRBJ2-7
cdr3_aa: CASSQGTAFSYEQYF
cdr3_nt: TGTGCCAGCAGCCAAGGGACTGCCTTCTCCTACGAGCAGTACTTC

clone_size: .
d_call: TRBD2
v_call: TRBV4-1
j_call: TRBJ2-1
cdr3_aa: CASSPGLAGGKSYNEQFF
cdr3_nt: TGCGCCAGCAGCCCGGGACTAGCGGGAGGTAAATCCTACAATGAGCAGTTCTTC

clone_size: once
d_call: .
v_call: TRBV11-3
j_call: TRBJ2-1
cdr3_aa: CASSFGRVRGSYNEQFF
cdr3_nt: TGTGCCAGCAGCTTTGGAAGGGTGAGGGGGTCCTACAATGAGCAGTTCTTC

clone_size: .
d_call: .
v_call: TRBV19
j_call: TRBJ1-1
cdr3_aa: CASSPTGWGNTEAFF
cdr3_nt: TGTGCCAGTAGCCCTACGGGATGGGGGAACACTGAAGCTTTCTTT

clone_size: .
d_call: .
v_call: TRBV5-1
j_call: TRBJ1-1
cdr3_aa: CASSLVAGATEAFF
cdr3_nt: TGCGCCAGCAGCTTGGTTGCAGGGGCCACTGAAGCTTTCTTT

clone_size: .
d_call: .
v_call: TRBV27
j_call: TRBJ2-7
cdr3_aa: CASSFQRGPYEQYF
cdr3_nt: TGTGCCAGCAGTTTTCAAAGGGGCCCCTACGAGCAGTACTTC

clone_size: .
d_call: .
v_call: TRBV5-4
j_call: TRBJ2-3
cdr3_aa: CASSFSGAAGDTQYF
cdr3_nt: TGTGCCAGCAGCTTCTCCGGGGCCGCGGGGGATACGCAGTATTTT

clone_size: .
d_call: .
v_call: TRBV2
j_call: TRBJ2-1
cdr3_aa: CASSWQYNEQFF
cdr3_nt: TGTGCCAGCAGCTGGCAGTACAATGAGCAGTTCTTC

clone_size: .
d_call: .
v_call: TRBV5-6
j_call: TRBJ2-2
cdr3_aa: CASSLGGLNTGELFF
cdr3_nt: TGTGCCAGCAGCTTGGGGGGGCTGAACACCGGGGAGCTGTTTTTT

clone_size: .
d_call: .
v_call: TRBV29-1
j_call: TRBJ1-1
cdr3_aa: CSVGQVFKTEAFF
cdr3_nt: TGCAGCGTTGGACAGGTATTTAAGACTGAAGCTTTCTTT